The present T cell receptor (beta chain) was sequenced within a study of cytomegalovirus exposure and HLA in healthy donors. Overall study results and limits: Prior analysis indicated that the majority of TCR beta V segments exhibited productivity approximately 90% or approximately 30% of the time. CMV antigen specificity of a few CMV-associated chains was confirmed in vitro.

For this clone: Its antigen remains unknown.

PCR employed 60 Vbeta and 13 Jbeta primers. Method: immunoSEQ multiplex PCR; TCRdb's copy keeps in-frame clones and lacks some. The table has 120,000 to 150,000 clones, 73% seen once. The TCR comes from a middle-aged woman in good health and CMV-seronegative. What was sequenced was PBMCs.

DNA of the CDR3: TGTGCCAGCAGTTACTCACTGGCCTACGAGCAGTACTTC. Amino acids: CASSYSLAYEQYF. The chain carries TRBV6-5 and TRBJ2-7, with unresolved D. Trimming pared 0 bases from V and 2 bases from J, leaving 5 bases between. This CDR3 has 13 residues. CDR1 MNHEY and CDR2 SVGAGI come from the germline V gene.